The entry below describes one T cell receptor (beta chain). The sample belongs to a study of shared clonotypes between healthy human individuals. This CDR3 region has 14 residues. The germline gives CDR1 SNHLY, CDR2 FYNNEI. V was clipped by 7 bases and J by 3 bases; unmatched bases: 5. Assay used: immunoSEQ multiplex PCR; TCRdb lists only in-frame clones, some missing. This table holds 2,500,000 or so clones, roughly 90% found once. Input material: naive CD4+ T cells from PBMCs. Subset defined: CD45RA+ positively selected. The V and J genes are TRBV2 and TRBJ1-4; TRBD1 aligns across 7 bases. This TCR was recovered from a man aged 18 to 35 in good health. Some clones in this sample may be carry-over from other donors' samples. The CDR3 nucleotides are TGTGCCAGCATTTCAGGGGGTGCTAATGAAAAACTGTTTTTT. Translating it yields CASISGGANEKLFF.